The 5 T cell receptor beta chains presented below share a single source sample, sequenced in a study of human thymus T cells. Clones were sequenced by immunoSEQ multiplex PCR, and TCRdb holds only the in-frame ones, with some missing. The data show 70,000 to 75,000 clones, roughly 94% seen once. Resections from corrective heart surgery supplied the thymus tissue. Material: thymus tissue. These receptors came from a girl under three years old with a congenital heart defect but otherwise immunologically healthy.

The chain is built from TRBV5-1 and TRBJ2-7; no firm D call. This CDR3 region has 16 residues. The V gene's germline CDR1 is SGHRS and CDR2 YFSETQ. With 4 bases removed from V and 8 bases from J, the gap between germline ends came to 25 bases. CDR3 coding DNA: TGCGCCAGCAGCCCCCTCCGGGCAGCCCACGAGCATCAGCAGTACTTC. Translating gives CASSPLRAAHEHQQYF.

V and J are TRBV7-9 and TRBJ2-1; the D gene could be TRBD1 or TRBD2 (6 bases each). CDR3 size: 16 residues. The V end was cut by 2 bases, the J end by 2 bases, with 13 bases between. Per germline, CDR1 SEHNR and CDR2 FQNEAQ (reference sequence). The CDR3 region has the DNA TGTGCCAGCAGCTTATACAGGGAGGCTGCCTACAATGAGCAGTTCTTC. Protein: CASSLYREAAYNEQFF.

CDR3 DNA: TGTGCCAGCAGTGACAGCTTCTCCTCTGACAGGGACCATCTCTATGGCTACACCTTC. Its translation: CASSDSFSSDRDHLYGYTF. The V gene is TRBV6-4, the J gene TRBJ1-2; 7 bases fit TRBD1. The CDR3 sequence is 19 residues long. V was pared by 2 bases and J by 4 bases, with 19 bases of the junction left unmatched. CDR1 MRHNA and CDR2 SNTAGT come from the germline V gene.

The DNA of the CDR3 is TGTGCCTGGAGATGTCTTTATGGCTACACCTTC. This gives the protein CAWRCLYGYTF. J is TRBJ1-2 and V is TRBV30; D is undetermined. The CDR3 has 11 amino acids. CDR1 GTSNPN and CDR2 SVGIG come from the germline V gene (reference sequence). V lost 3 bases, J lost 5 bases, and 7 bases lay in between. Full variable domain (rest looked up from reference TRBV30 and TRBJ1-2): SQTIHQWPATLVQPVGSPLSLECTVEGTSNPNLYWYRQAAGRGLQLLFYSVGIGQISSEVPQNLSASRPQDRQFILSSKKLLLSDSGFYLCAWRCLYGYTFGSGTRLTVV.

The chain recombines TRBV21-1 with TRBJ1-2. TRBV21-1 is annotated as a pseudogene. This CDR3 is built from 18 residues. The CDR3 DNA reads as TGTGCCAGCAGCTATCCCCTTCCCCCGGGGACGACCATATATGGCTACACCTTC. Translating it yields CASSYPLPPGTTIYGYTF.